This T cell receptor (beta chain) was obtained from a study of control samples from healthy donors and cancer patients. The table came from immunoSEQ multiplex PCR; TCRdb's copy has only in-frame clones and leaves some out. The sample records over 85,000 clones, approximately 88% being singletons. Per germline, CDR1 SNHLY and CDR2 FYNNEI. V was clipped by 3 bases and J by 1 base, with 9 bases between them. This CDR3 is built from 14 residues. V is TRBV2 and J is TRBJ1-2, with unresolved D. Input material: PBMCs. The clonotype originates from a woman in her fifties or sixties with lung cancer. The CDR3 nucleotides are TGTGCCAGCAGTGATAGGGATAATAACTATGGCTACACCTTC. This translates into CASSDRDNNYGYTF.